This entry describes one T cell receptor beta chain. This sample stems from a study of control samples from healthy donors and cancer patients. In germline, CDR1 is MNHEY, CDR2 SVGEGT. The CDR3 runs 13 residues. Trimming removed 4 bases from V and 1 base from J, with 6 bases in between. Sequenced by immunoSEQ multiplex PCR; TCRdb stores in-frame clones only, minus some. The sample includes 70,000 to 85,000 clones, 80% to 90% of them seen just once. The TCR sequence derives from a man aged 60 to 69 with head and neck cancer. V gene TRBV6-2 or TRBV6-3 combines with J gene TRBJ2-3, with no clear D. The sample taken for sequencing was PBMCs. The CDR3 DNA reads TGTGCCAGCAGTTTCCCCGGCACAGATACGCAGTATTTT. This translates into CASSFPGTDTQYF.